The rows below give T cell receptor beta chains drawn from one sample of a study of cytomegalovirus exposure and HLA in healthy donors. This table comes from immunoSEQ multiplex PCR, and its TCRdb copy is limited to in-frame clones, with some not included. The sample contains about 170,000 clones, over 80% of which appear only once. Sequencing used PBMCs. Receptor source: a woman aged 50 to 60 in good health and CMV-seropositive. The CDR3 runs from the conserved cysteine through the conserved F or W. D genes are given only for firm matches. Expanded clones get a size class; other rows say once, few or many, or leave the size out.

>.|TRBJ2-1|TRBV7-2|TRBD1
CASSPSGQGGNEQFF
TGTGCCAGCAGCCCTTCGGGACAGGGTGGCAATGAGCAGTTCTTC
>.|TRBJ2-7|TRBV27|TRBD2
CASSLAGGLYEQYF
TGTGCCAGCAGTTTGGCGGGAGGGCTCTACGAGCAGTACTTC
>.|TRBJ1-2|TRBV29-1|.
CSVAVAPPEGGYTF
TGCAGCGTTGCCGTCGCCCCCCCCGAGGGAGGCTACACCTTC
>.|TRBJ1-1|TRBV30|.
CACNRDYAEAFF
TGTGCCTGTAACAGGGACTACGCTGAAGCTTTCTTT
>few|TRBJ2-6|TRBV7-3|TRBD1
CASSLQGAGANVLTF
TGTGCCAGCAGCTTACAGGGGGCTGGGGCCAACGTCCTGACTTTC
>few|TRBJ2-5|TRBV9|.
CASSPQSDSRETQYF
TGTGCCAGCAGCCCCCAATCGGATAGCCGAGAGACCCAGTACTTC
>few|TRBJ1-2|TRBV7-9|TRBD1
CSSRNSGTADGYTF
TGTTCCAGCAGAAATTCCGGGACAGCTGACGGCTACACCTTC
>.|TRBJ1-1|TRBV28|.
CASRNGPGAHTEAFF
TGTGCCAGCAGAAATGGGCCTGGGGCCCACACTGAAGCTTTCTTT
>.|TRBJ2-7|TRBV5-1|TRBD1
CASSSSGTGLYEQYF
TGCGCCAGCAGCTCCTCCGGGACAGGGCTCTACGAGCAGTACTTC
>few|TRBJ2-3|TRBV7-2|TRBD2
CASRSGRYTDTQYF
TGTGCCAGCAGAAGCGGGAGGTACACAGATACGCAGTATTTT
>.|TRBJ2-3|TRBV4-1|TRBD1
CASSQATPKIERGLGDTQYF
TGCGCCAGCAGCCAAGCTACCCCCAAGATAGAGAGGGGGCTGGGAGATACGCAGTATTTT
>.|TRBJ1-4|TRBV7-9|TRBD1
CASSIPYQTGREKLFF
TGTGCCAGCAGCATTCCATATCAGACAGGGCGCGAAAAACTGTTTTTT
>.|TRBJ2-7|TRBV7-2|.
CASSLAGGRGVREQYF
TGTGCCAGCAGCTTAGCAGGCGGCAGGGGTGTTCGGGAGCAGTACTTC
>few|TRBJ1-5|TRBV18|.
CASSYSRGDDQPQHF
TGTGCCAGCTCCTACAGTCGGGGGGACGATCAGCCCCAGCATTTT
>.|TRBJ2-7|TRBV4-1|TRBD2
CASSQDPLAGDLVF
TGCGCCAGCAGCCAAGATCCCCTAGCGGGGGATTTAGTCTTC
>.|TRBJ2-5|TRBV6-1|TRBD2
CASSEASGGETQYF
TGTGCCAGCAGTGAAGCGAGCGGGGGCGAGACCCAGTACTTC
>.|TRBJ2-4|TRBV5-1|TRBD1
CASSGTGAASLDIQYF
TGCGCCAGCAGCGGAACAGGGGCAGCAAGTCTGGACATTCAGTACTTC
>.|TRBJ1-2|TRBV28|.
CASRNRVGGYTF
TGTGCCAGCAGAAACAGGGTAGGGGGCTACACCTTC
>.|TRBJ2-7|TRBV7-2|TRBD2
CASSLASGGAGPYEQYF
TGTGCCAGCAGCTTAGCTAGCGGGGGGGCAGGTCCCTACGAGCAGTACTTC
>.|TRBJ2-5|TRBV6-1|.
CASSEAPSGSQETQYF
TGTGCCAGCAGTGAAGCTCCCTCTGGCTCGCAAGAGACCCAGTACTTC